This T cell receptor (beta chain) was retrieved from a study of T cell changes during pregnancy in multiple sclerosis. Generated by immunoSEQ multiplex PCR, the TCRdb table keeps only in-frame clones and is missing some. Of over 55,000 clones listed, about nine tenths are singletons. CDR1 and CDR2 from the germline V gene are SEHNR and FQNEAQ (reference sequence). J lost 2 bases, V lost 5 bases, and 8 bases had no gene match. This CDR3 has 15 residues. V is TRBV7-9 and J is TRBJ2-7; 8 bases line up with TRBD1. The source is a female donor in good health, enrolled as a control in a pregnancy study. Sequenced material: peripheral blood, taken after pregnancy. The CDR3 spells CASSPRTGLTYEQYF. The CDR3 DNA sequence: TGTGCCAGCAGCCCGCGGACAGGGCTGACCTACGAGCAGTACTTC.